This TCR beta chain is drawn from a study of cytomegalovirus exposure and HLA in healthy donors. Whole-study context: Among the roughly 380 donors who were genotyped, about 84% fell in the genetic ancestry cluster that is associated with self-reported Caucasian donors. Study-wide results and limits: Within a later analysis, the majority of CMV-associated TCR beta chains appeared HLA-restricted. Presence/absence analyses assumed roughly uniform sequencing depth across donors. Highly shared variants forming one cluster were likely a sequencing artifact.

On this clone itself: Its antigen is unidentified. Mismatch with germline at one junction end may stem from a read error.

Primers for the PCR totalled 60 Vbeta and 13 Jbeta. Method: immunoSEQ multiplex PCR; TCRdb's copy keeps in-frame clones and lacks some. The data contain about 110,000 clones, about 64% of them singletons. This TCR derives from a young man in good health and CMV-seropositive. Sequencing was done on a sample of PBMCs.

The CDR3 DNA reads TGTTCCAGCAGCTTACCCGAGGGGGGGCACCAAGAGACCCAGTACTTC. Translated: CSSSLPEGGHQETQYF. The chain links TRBV7-9 to TRBJ2-5; a possible D gene is TRBD2 (7 bases). Germline values: CDR1 SEHNR, CDR2 FQNEAQ (reference sequence). This CDR3 contains 16 residues.